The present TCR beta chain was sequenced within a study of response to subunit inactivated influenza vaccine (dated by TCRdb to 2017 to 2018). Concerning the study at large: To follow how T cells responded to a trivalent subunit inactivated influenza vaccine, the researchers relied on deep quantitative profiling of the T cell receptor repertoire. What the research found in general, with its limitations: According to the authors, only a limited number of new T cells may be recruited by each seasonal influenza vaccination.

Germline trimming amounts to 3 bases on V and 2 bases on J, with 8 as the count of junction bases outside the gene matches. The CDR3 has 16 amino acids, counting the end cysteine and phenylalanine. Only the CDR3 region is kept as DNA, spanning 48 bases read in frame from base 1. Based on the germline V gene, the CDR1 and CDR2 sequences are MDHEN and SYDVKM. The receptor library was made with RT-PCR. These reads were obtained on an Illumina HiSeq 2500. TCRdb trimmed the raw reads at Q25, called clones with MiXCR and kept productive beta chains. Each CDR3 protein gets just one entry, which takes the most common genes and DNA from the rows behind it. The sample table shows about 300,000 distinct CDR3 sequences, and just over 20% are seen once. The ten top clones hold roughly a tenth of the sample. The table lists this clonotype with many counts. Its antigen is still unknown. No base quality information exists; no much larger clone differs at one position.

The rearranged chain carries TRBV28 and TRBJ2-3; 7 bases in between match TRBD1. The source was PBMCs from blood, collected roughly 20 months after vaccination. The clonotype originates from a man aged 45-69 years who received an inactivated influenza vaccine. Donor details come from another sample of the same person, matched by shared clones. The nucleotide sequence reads TGTGCCAGCAGTTTGACAGGGTATCTCTTCACAGATACGCAGTATTTT. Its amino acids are CASSLTGYLFTDTQYF.